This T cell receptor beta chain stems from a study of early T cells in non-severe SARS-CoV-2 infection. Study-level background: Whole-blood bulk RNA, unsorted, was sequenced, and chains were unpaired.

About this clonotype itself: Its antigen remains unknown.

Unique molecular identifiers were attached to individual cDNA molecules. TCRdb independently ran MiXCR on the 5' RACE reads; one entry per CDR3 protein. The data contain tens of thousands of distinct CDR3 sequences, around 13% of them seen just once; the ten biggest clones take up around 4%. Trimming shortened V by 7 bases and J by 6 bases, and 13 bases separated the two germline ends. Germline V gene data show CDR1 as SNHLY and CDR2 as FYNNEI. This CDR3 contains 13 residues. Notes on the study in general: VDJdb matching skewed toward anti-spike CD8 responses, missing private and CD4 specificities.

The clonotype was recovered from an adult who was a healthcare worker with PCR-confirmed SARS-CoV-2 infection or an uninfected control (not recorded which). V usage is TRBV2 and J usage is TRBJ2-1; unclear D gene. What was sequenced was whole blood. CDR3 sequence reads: CASNPLPFNEQFF. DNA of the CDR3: TGTGCCAGCAATCCTCTTCCCTTCAATGAGCAGTTCTTC. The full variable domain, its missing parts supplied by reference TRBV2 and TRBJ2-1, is EPEVTQTPSHQVTQMGQEVILRCVPISNHLYFYWYRQILGQKVEFLVSFYNNEISEKSEIFDDQFSVERPDGSNFTLKIRSTKLEDSAMYFCASNPLPFNEQFFGPGTRLTVL.